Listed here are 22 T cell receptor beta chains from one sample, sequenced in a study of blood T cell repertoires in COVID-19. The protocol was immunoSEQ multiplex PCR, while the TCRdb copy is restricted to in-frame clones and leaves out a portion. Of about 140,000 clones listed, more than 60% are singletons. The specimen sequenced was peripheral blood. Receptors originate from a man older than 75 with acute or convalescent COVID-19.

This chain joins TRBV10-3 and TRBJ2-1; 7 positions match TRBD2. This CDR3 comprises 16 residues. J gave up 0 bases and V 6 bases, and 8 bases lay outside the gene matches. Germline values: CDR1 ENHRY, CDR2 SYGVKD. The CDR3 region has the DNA TGTGCCATCAGCACTCCTCCGGGAGGCTCCTACAATGAGCAGTTCTTC. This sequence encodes CAISTPPGGSYNEQFF.

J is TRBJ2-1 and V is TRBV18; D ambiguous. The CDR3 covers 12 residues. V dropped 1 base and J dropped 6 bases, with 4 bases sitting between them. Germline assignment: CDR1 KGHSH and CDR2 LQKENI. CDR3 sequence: CASSPLLNEQFF. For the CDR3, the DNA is TGTGCCAGCTCACCACTCCTCAATGAGCAGTTCTTC. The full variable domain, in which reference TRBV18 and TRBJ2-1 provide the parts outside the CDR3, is NAGVMQNPRHLVRRRGQEARLRCSPMKGHSHVYWYRQLPEEGLKFMVYLQKENIIDESGMPKERFSAEFPKEGPSILRIQQVVRGDSAAYFCASSPLLNEQFFGPGTRLTVL.

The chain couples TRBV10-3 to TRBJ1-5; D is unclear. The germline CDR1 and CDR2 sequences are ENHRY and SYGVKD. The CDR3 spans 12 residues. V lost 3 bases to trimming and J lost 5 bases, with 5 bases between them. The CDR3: CAISEGDQPQHF. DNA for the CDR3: TGTGCCATCAGTGAAGGAGATCAGCCCCAGCATTTT.

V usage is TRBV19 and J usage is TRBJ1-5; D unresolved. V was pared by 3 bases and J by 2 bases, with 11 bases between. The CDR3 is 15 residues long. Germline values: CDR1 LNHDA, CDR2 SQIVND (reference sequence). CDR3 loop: CASSMTLGGNQPQHF. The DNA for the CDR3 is TGTGCCAGTAGTATGACCCTCGGGGGCAATCAGCCCCAGCATTTT.

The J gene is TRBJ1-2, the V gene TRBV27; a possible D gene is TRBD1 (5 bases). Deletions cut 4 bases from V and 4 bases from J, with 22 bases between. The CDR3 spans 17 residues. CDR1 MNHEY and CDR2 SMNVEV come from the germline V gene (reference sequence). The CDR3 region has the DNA TGTGCCAGCAGTTCCGCAACTCAGGGCCGCGGGAGCTATGGCTACACCTTC. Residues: CASSSATQGRGSYGYTF.

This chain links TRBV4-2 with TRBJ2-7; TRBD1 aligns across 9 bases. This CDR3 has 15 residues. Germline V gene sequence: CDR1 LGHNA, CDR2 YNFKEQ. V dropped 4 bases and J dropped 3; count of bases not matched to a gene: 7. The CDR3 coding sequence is TGTGCCAGCAGCCTCTCAGACAGGGGGGACTACGAGCAGTACTTC. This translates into CASSLSDRGDYEQYF.

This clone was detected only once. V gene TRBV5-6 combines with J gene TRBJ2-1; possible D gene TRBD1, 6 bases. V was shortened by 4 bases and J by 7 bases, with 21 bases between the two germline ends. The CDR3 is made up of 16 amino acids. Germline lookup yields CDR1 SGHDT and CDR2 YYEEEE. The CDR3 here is CASSLLGLQGRNEQFF. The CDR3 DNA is TGTGCCAGCAGCCTTCTGGGGTTACAGGGAAGGAATGAGCAGTTCTTC. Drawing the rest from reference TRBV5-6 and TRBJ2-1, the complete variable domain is DAGVTQSPTHLIKTRGQQVTLRCSPKSGHDTVSWYQQALGQGPQFIFQYYEEEERQRGNFPDRFSGHQFPNYSSELNVNALLLGDSALYLCASSLLGLQGRNEQFFGPGTRLTVL.

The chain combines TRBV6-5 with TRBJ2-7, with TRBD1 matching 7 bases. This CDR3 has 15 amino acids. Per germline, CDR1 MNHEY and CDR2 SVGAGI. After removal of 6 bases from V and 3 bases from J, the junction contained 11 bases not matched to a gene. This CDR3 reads CASRPLDRLNYEQYF. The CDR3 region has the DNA TGTGCCAGCAGGCCCTTGGACAGGTTAAACTACGAGCAGTACTTC.

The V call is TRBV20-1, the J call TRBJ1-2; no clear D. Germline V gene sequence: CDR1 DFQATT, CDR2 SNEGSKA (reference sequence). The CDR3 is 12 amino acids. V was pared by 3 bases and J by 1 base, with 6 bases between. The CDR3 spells CSASVNNYGYTF. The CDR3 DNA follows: TGCAGTGCTAGTGTAAATAACTATGGCTACACCTTC.

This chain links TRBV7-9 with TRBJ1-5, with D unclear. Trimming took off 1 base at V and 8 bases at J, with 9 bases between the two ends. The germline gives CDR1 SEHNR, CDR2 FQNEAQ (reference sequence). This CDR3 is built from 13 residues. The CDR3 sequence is CASSLEAGKPQHF. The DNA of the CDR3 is TGTGCCAGCAGCTTAGAGGCCGGGAAGCCCCAGCATTTT.

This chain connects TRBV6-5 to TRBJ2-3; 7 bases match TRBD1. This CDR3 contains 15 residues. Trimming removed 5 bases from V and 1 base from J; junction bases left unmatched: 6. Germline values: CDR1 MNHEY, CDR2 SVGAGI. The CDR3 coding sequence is TGTGCCAGCAGTATCGGACAGGCAGGCACAGATACGCAGTATTTT. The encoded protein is CASSIGQAGTDTQYF.

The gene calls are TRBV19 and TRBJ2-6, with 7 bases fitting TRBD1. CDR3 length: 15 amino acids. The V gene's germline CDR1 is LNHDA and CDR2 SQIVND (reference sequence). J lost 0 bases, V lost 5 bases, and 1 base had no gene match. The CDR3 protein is CASSQGDSGANVLTF. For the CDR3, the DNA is TGTGCCAGTAGTCAGGGGGACTCTGGGGCCAACGTCCTGACTTTC.

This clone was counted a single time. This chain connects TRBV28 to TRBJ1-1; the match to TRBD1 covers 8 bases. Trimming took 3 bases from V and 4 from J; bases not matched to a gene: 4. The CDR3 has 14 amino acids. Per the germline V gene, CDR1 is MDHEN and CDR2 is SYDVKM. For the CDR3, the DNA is TGTGCCAGCAGTTTGATTGGACAGGGCACTGAAGCTTTCTTT. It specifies CASSLIGQGTEAFF.

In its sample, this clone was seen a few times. DNA for the CDR3: TGTGCCAGCAGCTTAGGTGGGCGAGCGACAGCCTACGAGCAGTACTTC. It translates to CASSLGGRATAYEQYF. The V and J genes are TRBV7-9 and TRBJ2-7; D might be TRBD1 (5 bases). From germline, CDR1 is SEHNR and CDR2 FQNEAQ (reference sequence). V lost 1 base and J 2 bases, leaving 15 bases between the germline ends. This CDR3 region has 16 residues.

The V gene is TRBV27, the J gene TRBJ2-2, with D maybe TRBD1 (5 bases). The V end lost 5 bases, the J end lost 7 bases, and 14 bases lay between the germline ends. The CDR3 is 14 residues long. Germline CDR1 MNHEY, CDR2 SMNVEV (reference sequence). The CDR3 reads CASSAGWLGGELFF. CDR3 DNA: TGTGCCAGCAGTGCAGGGTGGCTTGGCGGGGAGCTGTTTTTT.

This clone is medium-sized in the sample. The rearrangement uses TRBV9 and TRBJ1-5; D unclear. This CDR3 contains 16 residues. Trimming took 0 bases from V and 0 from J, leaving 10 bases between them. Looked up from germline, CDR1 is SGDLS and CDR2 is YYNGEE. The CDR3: CASSVASRDSNQPQHF. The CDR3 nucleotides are TGTGCCAGCAGCGTAGCCTCCCGGGATAGCAATCAGCCCCAGCATTTT. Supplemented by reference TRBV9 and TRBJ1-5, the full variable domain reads DSGVTQTPKHLITATGQRVTLRCSPRSGDLSVYWYQQSLDQGLQFLIQYYNGEERAKGNILERFSAQQFPDLHSELNLSSLELGDSALYFCASSVASRDSNQPQHFGDGTRLSIL.

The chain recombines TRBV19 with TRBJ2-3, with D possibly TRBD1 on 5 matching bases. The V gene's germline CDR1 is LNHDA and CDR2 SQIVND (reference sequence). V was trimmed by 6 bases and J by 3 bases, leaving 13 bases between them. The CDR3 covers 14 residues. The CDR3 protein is CASRVRGNTDTQYF. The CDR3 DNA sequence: TGTGCCAGTAGAGTAAGGGGAAATACAGATACGCAGTATTTT.

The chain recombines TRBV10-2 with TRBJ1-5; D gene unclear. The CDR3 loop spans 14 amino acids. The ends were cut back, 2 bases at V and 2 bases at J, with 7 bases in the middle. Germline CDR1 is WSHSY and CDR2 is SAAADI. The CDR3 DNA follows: TGCGCCAGCAGTGAGCCCGGTGGCAATCAGCCCCAGCATTTT. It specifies CASSEPGGNQPQHF.

CDR3 amino acids: CATSRDRADYGYTF. The DNA of the CDR3 is TGTGCCACCAGCAGAGACAGGGCCGACTATGGCTACACCTTC. The chain links TRBV15 to TRBJ1-2; possible D gene TRBD1, 5 bases. V lost 0 bases and J lost 3, with 8 bases in between. The CDR3 sequence is 14 residues long. CDR1 and CDR2 (germline): LNHNV, YYDKDF (reference sequence).

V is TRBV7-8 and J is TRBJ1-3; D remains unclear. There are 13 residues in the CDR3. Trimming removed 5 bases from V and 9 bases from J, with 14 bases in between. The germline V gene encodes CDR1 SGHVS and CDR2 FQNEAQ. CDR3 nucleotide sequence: TGTGCCAGCAGCGTAGACCCCGGTGGCACCATATATTTT. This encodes CASSVDPGGTIYF.

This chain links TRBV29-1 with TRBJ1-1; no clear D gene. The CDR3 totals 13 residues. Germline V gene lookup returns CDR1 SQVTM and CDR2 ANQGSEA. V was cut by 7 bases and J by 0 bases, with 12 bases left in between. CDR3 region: CSATASMNTEAFF. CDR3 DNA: TGCAGCGCAACAGCTTCGATGAACACTGAAGCTTTCTTT.

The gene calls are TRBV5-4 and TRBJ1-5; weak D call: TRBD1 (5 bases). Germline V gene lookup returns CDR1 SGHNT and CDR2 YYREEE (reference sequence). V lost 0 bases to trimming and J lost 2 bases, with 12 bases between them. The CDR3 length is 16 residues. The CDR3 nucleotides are TGTGCCAGCAGCTTGGGGGGACCGGGGGGCAATCAGCCCCAGCATTTT. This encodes CASSLGGPGGNQPQHF. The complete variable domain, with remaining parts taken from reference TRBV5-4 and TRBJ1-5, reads ETGVTQSPTHLIKTRGQQVTLRCSSQSGHNTVSWYQQALGQGPQFIFQYYREEENGRGNFPPRFSGLQFPNYSSELNVNALELDDSALYLCASSLGGPGGNQPQHFGDGTRLSIL.